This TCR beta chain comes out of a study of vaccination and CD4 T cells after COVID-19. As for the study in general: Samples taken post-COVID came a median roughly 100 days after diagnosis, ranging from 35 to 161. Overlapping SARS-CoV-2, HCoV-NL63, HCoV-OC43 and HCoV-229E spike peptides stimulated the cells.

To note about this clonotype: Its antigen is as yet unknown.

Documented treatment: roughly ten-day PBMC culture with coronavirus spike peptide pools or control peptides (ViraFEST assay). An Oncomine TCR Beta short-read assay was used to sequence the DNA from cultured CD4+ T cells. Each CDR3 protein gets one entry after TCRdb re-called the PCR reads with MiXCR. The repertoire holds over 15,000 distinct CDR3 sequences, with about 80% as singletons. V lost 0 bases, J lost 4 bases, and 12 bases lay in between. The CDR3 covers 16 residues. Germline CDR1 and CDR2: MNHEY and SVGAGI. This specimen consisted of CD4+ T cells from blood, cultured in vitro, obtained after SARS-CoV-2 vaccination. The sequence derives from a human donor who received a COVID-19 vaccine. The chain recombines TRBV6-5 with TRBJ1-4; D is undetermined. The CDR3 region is CASSYSPQRYNEKLFF. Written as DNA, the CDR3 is TGTGCCAGCAGTTACTCGCCACAGCGGTATAATGAAAAACTGTTTTTT.